A selection of T cell receptor beta chains follows, all from one sample in a study of regulatory T cells in long-lasting Graves disease. Via MiXCR, TCRdb re-called the multiplex PCR reads, giving one row per CDR3 protein. In the table there are 350,000 to 500,000 distinct CDR3 sequences, over 15% of which are singletons. This sample was shared with a second study, whose subject was T cells in Graves' hyperthyroidism and ophthalmopathy.

The material was peripheral blood mononuclear cells (PBMCs), obtained at new diagnosis, from a patient treated with antithyroid drugs. The receptors derive from a woman in her 30s with Graves disease. Both conserved end residues are part of each CDR3. A D gene is named only where the DNA matches it firmly. Size is stated for part of the rows, as once, few or many counts, or as a class when the clone is expanded.

cdr3_nt cdr3_aa v_call clone_size j_call d_call
TGTGCCAGCAGCTCCCGGGACAGGGTGCAGCGAGAAGCTTTCTTT CASSSRDRVQREAFF TRBV5-6 many TRBJ1-1 TRBD1
TGTGCCAGCAGTTTGAACCTGAACACTGAAGCTTTCTTT CASSLNLNTEAFF TRBV11-3 many TRBJ1-1 -
TGTGCCATCAGTGCCCTGACAGGGGGCGCCTACAATGAGCAGTTCTTC CAISALTGGAYNEQFF TRBV10-3 many TRBJ2-1 TRBD1
TGTGCCAGCTCACTCCCCGGACGGGGGAGTCAGACCCAGTACTTC CASSLPGRGSQTQYF TRBV18 - TRBJ2-5 -
TGTGCCAGCGTACCCCGGGGGGGCGTGATGGAAGCTTTCTTT CASVPRGGVMEAFF TRBV6-1 many TRBJ1-1 -
TGCGCCAGCAGCCCGGCCAGGGATTTCTATGGCTACACCTTC CASSPARDFYGYTF TRBV4-1 - TRBJ1-2 -
TGTGCCTGGAGTCTCCCAGGCTGGCGGAGCTACGAGCAGTACTTC CAWSLPGWRSYEQYF TRBV30 - TRBJ2-7 -
TGTGCCAGCAGTTTCCAGGGCCGCCATGAGCAGTTCTTC CASSFQGRHEQFF TRBV28 many TRBJ2-1 -
TGTGCCAGCAGCTTAGAAGGCACCTACGAGCAGTACTTC CASSLEGTYEQYF TRBV7-6 many TRBJ2-7 -
TGTGCCAGCAGTACCCTATCCCGGGAGACCCAGTACTTC CASSTLSRETQYF TRBV27 - TRBJ2-5 -
TGTGCCAGCAGTCCCCCCAGATTCCATACAGGGAACACTGAAGCTTTCTTT CASSPPRFHTGNTEAFF TRBV5-6 many TRBJ1-1 -
TGTGCCAGCAGGCTCCTACAGGGGGAGGATGAAGCTTTCTTT CASRLLQGEDEAFF TRBV7-8 many TRBJ1-1 TRBD1
TGTGCCACCAGTGATCCAACATTAGCGGGAGGAGGTTCCTACAATGAGCAGTTCTTC CATSDPTLAGGGSYNEQFF TRBV24-1 few TRBJ2-1 TRBD2
TGTGCCGGATGGGGGTACTCGGGGTGTGAAAAACTGTTTTTT CAGWGYSGCEKLFF TRBV6-4 - TRBJ1-4 -
TGTGCCAGCAGCCAAGGGTCTAGCGGGATTCAGGAGACCCGGTACTTC CASSQGSSGIQETRYF TRBV4-2 - TRBJ2-5 TRBD2
TGCGCCAGCAGCCAGGGGCCGACTAGCGGAGCCAAAAACATTCAGTACTTC CASSQGPTSGAKNIQYF TRBV7-8 few TRBJ2-4 TRBD2